This T cell receptor (beta chain) was documented in a study of response to subunit inactivated influenza vaccine. Findings and caveats of the study: It was the authors' suggestion that each seasonal influenza vaccination recruits few new T cells.

The junction had 7 bases not matched to a gene; V was cut back by 4 bases and J by 7 bases. This CDR3 is 14 amino acids long. Germline-derived CDR1 and CDR2 are SGDLS and YYNGEE. As concerns this clonotype: Its cognate antigen is unknown.

TCRdb reanalysed the RT-PCR reads using MiXCR and keeps one entry per CDR3 protein. The sample shows about 610,000 distinct CDR3 sequences, 12% to 15% of them seen only once. The chain combines TRBV9 with TRBJ1-3; 8 bases align to TRBD1. Material: PBMCs from blood, obtained 11 to 12 days after vaccination. The sequence was collected from a man aged 50 or older who received an inactivated influenza vaccine. DNA for the CDR3: TGTGCCAGCAGCCCGAGACAGGGGAGGAACACCATATATTTT. Its translation: CASSPRQGRNTIYF.